One and the same sample provided the 13 T cell receptor beta chains below, sequenced in a study of blood T cell repertoires in COVID-19. The data were produced by immunoSEQ multiplex PCR, yet TCRdb's version contains in-frame clones alone and is incomplete. This sample has about 300,000 clones, with 85% to 90% found just once. Sequencing was performed on peripheral blood. These receptors came from a woman aged 45-65 years with COVID-19, enrolled during active disease.

The chain couples TRBV7-2 to TRBJ1-6; TRBD1 matches 7 bases. CDR3 length: 15 amino acids. Germline lookup yields CDR1 SGHTA and CDR2 FQGNSA. The trim removed 3 bases at V and 3 bases at J, leaving 2 bases unmatched. Here the CDR3 DNA reads TGTGCCAGCAGCTTTGGGACAGTCTATAATTCACCCCTCCACTTT. Its translation: CASSFGTVYNSPLHF. The full variable domain, its missing parts supplied by reference TRBV7-2 and TRBJ1-6, is GAGVSQSPSNKVTEKGKDVELRCDPISGHTALYWYRQSLGQGLEFLIYFQGNSAPDKSGLPSDRFSAERTGGSVSTLTIQRTQQEDSAVYLCASSFGTVYNSPLHFGNGTRLTVT.

The chain links TRBV5-1 to TRBJ1-1; TRBD1 matches at 7 bases. The CDR3 is made up of 15 amino acids. Germline V gene data show CDR1 as SGHRS and CDR2 as YFSETQ. V lost 5 bases, J lost 4 bases, and 11 bases stayed unmatched. The CDR3 nucleotides are TGCGCCAGCAGAACCTATAGGGGGCCCGGCACTGAAGCTTTCTTT. This translates into CASRTYRGPGTEAFF.

Concerning this clone itself: At the DNA level, this CDR3 is encoded by other sequences in the same sample as well. The chain recombines TRBV5-1 with TRBJ2-7; 7 nucleotides line up with TRBD2. V was pared by 0 bases and J by 1 base, with 1 base of the junction left unmatched. This CDR3 contains 14 residues. Germline CDR1 SGHRS, CDR2 YFSETQ. DNA of the CDR3: TGCGCCAGCAGCTTGGCCGGGGGGTCCTACGAGCAGTACTTC. This gives the protein CASSLAGGSYEQYF.

This clone was picked up one time. The chain recombines TRBV27 with TRBJ2-2, with 8 bases fitting TRBD2. With 7 bases clipped from V and 0 bases from J, the junction kept 13 bases outside the gene matches. The CDR3 sequence is 18 residues long. The germline V gene encodes CDR1 MNHEY and CDR2 SMNVEV (reference sequence). DNA of the CDR3: TGTGCCAGCAACGCCATTGGGGCGGGAGGCTCGAACACCGGGGAGCTGTTTTTT. Protein product: CASNAIGAGGSNTGELFF.

J is TRBJ2-1 and V is TRBV11-2; 9 positions agree with TRBD2. Germline lookup yields CDR1 SGHAT and CDR2 FQNNGV. The CDR3 contains 15 residues. J gave up 8 bases and V 3 bases, and 8 bases lay outside the gene matches. The CDR3 region is CASSFTGTSFDEQFF. DNA for the CDR3: TGTGCCAGCAGCTTTACCGGGACTAGCTTCGATGAGCAGTTCTTC.

Points on this clone: The identical CDR3 is also encoded by other nucleotide sequences in the sample. The DNA of the CDR3 is TGTGCCAGCAGCTTGGGGACTAGCGGATACAATGAGCAGTTCTTC. Translated, it gives CASSLGTSGYNEQFF. V gene TRBV5-4 combines with J gene TRBJ2-1; TRBD2 matches 10 bases. Losses at the gene ends were 0 bases for V and 4 bases for J; bases not matched to a gene: 1. The CDR3 runs to 15 residues. Germline CDR1 reads SGHNT; CDR2 reads YYREEE (reference sequence).

The gene calls are TRBV19 and TRBJ1-3; D might be TRBD1 (6 bases). The CDR3 totals 16 residues. Trimming took 5 bases from V and 0 from J, leaving 14 bases between them. Germline CDR1 reads LNHDA; CDR2 reads SQIVND (reference sequence). The CDR3 nucleotides read TGTGCCAGTAGTGTCGGACAGTTAAGCTCTGGAAACACCATATATTTT. It is translated as CASSVGQLSSGNTIYF.

The rearrangement uses TRBV11-3 and TRBJ2-3, with 14 bases aligning to TRBD2. Germline V gene lookup returns CDR1 SGHNT and CDR2 YENEEA. V dropped 5 bases and J dropped 5; count of bases not matched to a gene: 6. The CDR3 contains 16 residues. The CDR3 DNA is TGTGCCAGCAGCCCGGGACTAGCGGGAGTCGTAGATACGCAGTATTTT. Translated: CASSPGLAGVVDTQYF.

This chain links TRBV7-9 with TRBJ2-2, with D perhaps matching TRBD2 (5 bases). The length of the CDR3 is 15 residues. Germline loops: CDR1 SEHNR, CDR2 FQNEAQ (reference sequence). V lost 1 base and J 0 bases, leaving 6 bases between the germline ends. CDR3 nucleotide sequence: TGTGCCAGCAGCTTAGGAGGGACGAACACCGGGGAGCTGTTTTTT. Translated, it gives CASSLGGTNTGELFF. Full variable domain (outside the CDR3, taken from reference TRBV7-9 and TRBJ2-2): DTGVSQNPRHKITKRGQNVTFRCDPISEHNRLYWYRQTLGQGPEFLTYFQNEAQLEKSRLLSDRFSAERPKGSFSTLEIQRTEQGDSAMYLCASSLGGTNTGELFFGEGSRLTVL.

This rearrangement joins TRBV5-4 to TRBJ1-2; D unresolved. Trimming removed 4 bases at V and 7 bases at J, with 14 bases between. Germline CDR1 is SGHNT and CDR2 is YYREEE (reference sequence). The CDR3 spans 13 residues. The CDR3 DNA follows: TGTGCCAGCAGCCATAGCGATACGCGTGGCTACACCTTC. Its protein is CASSHSDTRGYTF.

The chain couples TRBV2 to TRBJ1-1, with a weak D call TRBD1 (5 bases). Trimming shortened V by 4 bases and J by 1 base, and 16 bases separated the two germline ends. Germline assignment: CDR1 SNHLY and CDR2 FYNNEI. The length of the CDR3 is 16 residues. CDR3 sequence (DNA): TGTGCCAGCAGTGTAGGGGTTAGGCGGGAGAACACTGAAGCTTTCTTT. Its translation is CASSVGVRRENTEAFF.

The V call is TRBV11-2, the J call TRBJ2-1, with 9 bases that match TRBD2. Germline lookup yields CDR1 SGHAT and CDR2 FQNNGV. CDR3 length: 15 amino acids. The V gene end was trimmed by 3 bases and the J gene end by 9 bases; junction bases not matched to a gene: 9. The CDR3 spells CASSLSGGRAGEQFF. The CDR3 DNA is TGTGCCAGCAGCTTGAGTGGCGGGAGGGCCGGTGAGCAGTTCTTC.

The count of this clone is one. The chain uses TRBV3-1 (or the pseudogene TRBV3-2) and TRBJ2-1, with 10 bases fitting TRBD2. Germline V lookup: CDR1 LGHDT, CDR2 YNNKEL (reference sequence). V was pared by 8 bases and J by 7 bases, with 5 bases of the junction left unmatched. The CDR3 spans 13 residues. The CDR3 reads CASLQREGNEQFF. The CDR3 coding sequence is TGTGCCAGCCTCCAGCGGGAGGGGAATGAGCAGTTCTTC.